This T cell receptor beta chain derives from a study of OX40 agonist ivuxolimab in advanced cancers. The CDR3 loop spans 13 amino acids. CDR1 SGHVS and CDR2 FNYEAQ come from the germline V gene. With 4 bases removed from V and 7 bases from J, the gap between germline ends came to 10 bases. TCRdb keeps only in-frame clones here, not all; method: immunoSEQ multiplex PCR. In the table there are under 80,000 clones, 93% of which are singletons. This chain connects TRBV7-6 to TRBJ1-4; D may be TRBD1 (5 bases). This TCR came from an adult with an advanced solid tumor such as melanoma, head and neck, liver or kidney cancer. Sequences were derived from CD4+ or CD8+ T cells sorted from blood, sampled in a trial of the OX40 agonist ivuxolimab. The CDR3 loop reads CASSSSQGEKLFF. In nucleotides, the CDR3 is TGTGCCAGCAGCTCCTCTCAGGGTGAAAAACTGTTTTTT.